This T cell receptor beta chain came from a study of blood T cell repertoires in COVID-19. Study in general: T cells, B-cell-depleted T cells, or PBMCs provided the cDNA or gDNA that served as material.

Original processing notes: It was from reference gene primer amplification that nucleated cell counts were estimated. Sequencing used immunoSEQ multiplex PCR; TCRdb keeps in-frame clones, though not all of them. That table furnishes V, J and clone size, whereas the DNA furnished D and trimming. The sample lists about 90,000 clones; around 80% were seen once. This receptor was taken from a man between 65 and 85 years old with acute or convalescent COVID-19. Sequencing was performed on peripheral blood.

CDR3 DNA sequence: TGCAGTGCTTCTTCCCGGGATACGCAGTATTTT. Encoded protein: CSASSRDTQYF. This sequence joins TRBV20-1 and TRBJ2-3; no firm D call. Germline CDR1 reads DFQATT; CDR2 reads SNEGSKA (reference sequence). V lost 5 bases, J lost 6 bases, and 9 bases lay in between. This CDR3 contains 11 residues.